The sequence of this T cell receptor (beta chain) was determined in a study of shared clonotypes between healthy human individuals. Unmatched junction bases numbered 2, after V lost 2 bases and J lost 3 bases. Looked up from germline, CDR1 is KGHSH and CDR2 is LQKENI. The CDR3 sequence is 14 residues long. The test was conducted at deep level. Assay: immunoSEQ multiplex PCR; the TCRdb copy retains only in-frame clones and omits some. The table records about 470,000 clones, about 76% of them present only once. About this clone: Other DNA sequences in this sample translate to the same CDR3.

This chain links TRBV18 with TRBJ1-1; 8 nucleotides line up with TRBD1. The sequence was collected from a woman in her 40s in good health. Some clones in this sample may be carry-over from other donors' samples. Sequenced input: PBMCs. In DNA form, the CDR3 reads TGTGCCAGCTCACCAGCAGGGGGCCACACTGAAGCTTTCTTT. It specifies CASSPAGGHTEAFF. The whole variable domain, filled in from reference TRBV18 and TRBJ1-1, reads NAGVMQNPRHLVRRRGQEARLRCSPMKGHSHVYWYRQLPEEGLKFMVYLQKENIIDESGMPKERFSAEFPKEGPSILRIQQVVRGDSAAYFCASSPAGGHTEAFFGQGTRLTVV.